This T cell receptor beta chain was profiled in a study of shared T cell receptors in the human thymus. Trimming cost V 4 bases and J 4 bases; bases outside gene matches: 14. Germline V gives CDR1 MGHRA, CDR2 YSYEKL. The CDR3 is made up of 17 amino acids. Here immunoSEQ multiplex PCR was the method, and the copy in TCRdb shows in-frame clones only, minus some. Among 550,000 to 800,000 clones listed, approximately 83% were seen once. This clone has only a few counts. Another study also made use of these data, one on human thymus T cells.

The sequencing sample was made of thymocytes. The chain uses TRBV4-1 and TRBJ2-3, with TRBD2 matching over 7 bases. The receptor was isolated from a girl under three years old with a congenital heart defect. The CDR3 protein is CASSRTTSVVSPDTQYF. CDR3 coding DNA: TGCGCCAGCAGCCGAACTACTAGCGTTGTAAGCCCAGATACGCAGTATTTT.